One and the same sample provided the 5 T cell receptor beta chains below, sequenced in a study of blood T cell repertoires in COVID-19. Assay used: immunoSEQ multiplex PCR; TCRdb lists only in-frame clones, some missing. The sample has more than 70,000 clones; about four fifths are singletons. The sample was peripheral blood. Receptors were obtained from a human donor in a cohort sampled during active COVID-19.

The sample holds a few counts of this clone. CDR3 coding DNA: TGTGCCAGCACCGGGACAGGTGGCCACGAGCAGTACTTC. Protein sequence: CASTGTGGHEQYF. The rearrangement uses TRBV19 and TRBJ2-7; 8 positions match TRBD1. Germline V CDR1 and CDR2: LNHDA, SQIVND (reference sequence). This CDR3 has 13 amino acids. Trimming took 9 bases from V and 5 from J; bases not matched to a gene: 9.

This chain uses TRBV5-1 with TRBJ1-3; 9 nucleotides agree with TRBD1. With 4 bases clipped from V and 2 bases from J, the junction kept 4 bases outside the gene matches. This CDR3 is built from 15 residues. Germline CDR1 reads SGHRS; CDR2 reads YFSETQ. CDR3 sequence (DNA): TGCGCCAGCAGCCCGGGACAGGGAACTGGAAACACCATATATTTT. Encoded protein: CASSPGQGTGNTIYF.

The chain uses TRBV5-6 and TRBJ2-7; TRBD1 matches at 7 bases. The germline V gene encodes CDR1 SGHDT and CDR2 YYEEEE. The CDR3 spans 15 residues. V was pared by 1 base and J by 2 bases, with 6 bases of the junction left unmatched. The CDR3 sequence is CASSLKPQGAYEQYF. The CDR3 nucleotides are TGTGCCAGCAGCTTGAAACCCCAGGGGGCCTACGAGCAGTACTTC.

The genes are TRBV5-1 and TRBJ1-1, with D maybe TRBD1 (5 bases). The germline gives CDR1 SGHRS, CDR2 YFSETQ. This CDR3 has 15 amino acids. V dropped 1 base and J dropped 3 bases, with 13 bases sitting between them. This CDR3 reads CASSLRQGRDTEAFF. CDR3 DNA sequence: TGCGCCAGCAGCTTGAGGCAGGGTAGGGACACTGAAGCTTTCTTT.

The chain carries TRBV5-1 and TRBJ2-1; weak D call: TRBD2 (6 bases). V lost 4 bases and J 6 bases, leaving 14 bases between the germline ends. The CDR3 length is 14 residues. From germline, CDR1 is SGHRS and CDR2 YFSETQ. CDR3 sequence reads: CASSQIAEGNEQFF. The CDR3, as DNA: TGCGCCAGCAGCCAAATAGCGGAGGGCAATGAGCAGTTCTTC. The whole variable domain, filled in from reference TRBV5-1 and TRBJ2-1, reads KAGVTQTPRYLIKTRGQQVTLSCSPISGHRSVSWYQQTPGQGLQFLFEYFSETQRNKGNFPGRFSGRQFSNSRSEMNVSTLELGDSALYLCASSQIAEGNEQFFGPGTRLTVL.